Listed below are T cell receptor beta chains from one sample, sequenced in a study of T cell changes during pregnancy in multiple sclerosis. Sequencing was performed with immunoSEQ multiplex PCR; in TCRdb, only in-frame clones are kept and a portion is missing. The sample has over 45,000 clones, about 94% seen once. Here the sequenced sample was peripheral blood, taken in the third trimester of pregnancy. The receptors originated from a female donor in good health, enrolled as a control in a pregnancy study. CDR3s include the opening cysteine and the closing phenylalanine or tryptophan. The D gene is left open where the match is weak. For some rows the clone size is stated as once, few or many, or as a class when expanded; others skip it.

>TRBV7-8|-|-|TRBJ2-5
TGTGCCAGCATCGAGGGTTTCAGCGGTGACGGGCGGACCCAGTACTTC
CASIEGFSGDGRTQYF
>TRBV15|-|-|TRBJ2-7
TGTGCCACCAGCAGAGCCGGGGAAAGCTCCTACGAGCAGTACTTC
CATSRAGESSYEQYF
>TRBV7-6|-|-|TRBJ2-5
TGTGCCAGCAGCTTAGAGGGTAGCGCCTTCCAAGAGACCCAGTACTTC
CASSLEGSAFQETQYF
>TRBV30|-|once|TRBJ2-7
TGTGCCTGGAGTGTGGGGGGAGGTGCCTACGAGCAGTACTTC
CAWSVGGGAYEQYF
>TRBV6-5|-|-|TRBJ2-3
TGTGCCAGCAGGGACATTTACACAGATACGCAGTATTTT
CASRDIYTDTQYF
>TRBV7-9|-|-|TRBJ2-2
TGTGCCAGCAGCTTAGCGTGGCCCGGGGAGCTGTTTTTT
CASSLAWPGELFF
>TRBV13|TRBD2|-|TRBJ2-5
TGTGCCAGCAGCCCGGGACTAGCAGGAGATGGGACCCAGTACTTC
CASSPGLAGDGTQYF
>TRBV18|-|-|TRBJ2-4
TGTGCCAGCTCACCACCCGCCGACAGGAACATTCAGTACTTC
CASSPPADRNIQYF
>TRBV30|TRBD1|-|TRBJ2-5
TGTGCCTGGAGGACAGACAGGGTCTACTTC
CAWRTDRVYF
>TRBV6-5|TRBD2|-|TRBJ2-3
TGTGCCAGCAGTCGACTAGCGGCTACAGATACGCAGTATTTT
CASSRLAATDTQYF
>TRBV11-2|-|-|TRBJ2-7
TGTGCCAGCAGCTTAACTAGCTTTCCCTCCTACGAGCAGTACTTC
CASSLTSFPSYEQYF
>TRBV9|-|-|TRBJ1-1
TGTGCCAGCAGTCCGTTGTCGGACACTGAAGCTTTCTTT
CASSPLSDTEAFF
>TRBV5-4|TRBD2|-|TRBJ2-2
TGTGCCAGCAGCATAGGGACTAGCGGGGTTCCCGGGGAGCTGTTTTTT
CASSIGTSGVPGELFF
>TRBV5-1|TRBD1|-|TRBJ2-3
TGCGCCAGCAGCAGGGGACAGTCTAGCACAGATACGCAGTATTTT
CASSRGQSSTDTQYF
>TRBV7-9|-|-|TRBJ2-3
TGTGCCAGCATTTTAAAGGGAGCTTCTGAAAATACGCAGTATTTT
CASILKGASENTQYF
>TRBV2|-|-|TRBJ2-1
TGTGCCAGCAGTGCGGCGCGGGGCACAACTAATGAGCAGTTCTTC
CASSAARGTTNEQFF
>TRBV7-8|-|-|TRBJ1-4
TGTGCCAGCAGCTTAGATCACAGAGCAAATGAAAAACTGTTTTTT
CASSLDHRANEKLFF
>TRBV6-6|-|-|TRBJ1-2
TGTGCCAGCAGTTACACCCGGGAGGGGGTAGGAGGCTACACCTTC
CASSYTREGVGGYTF
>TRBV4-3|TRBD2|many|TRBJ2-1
TGCGCCAGCAGCCAAGGGACGGGGGGGTACAATGAGCAGTTCTTC
CASSQGTGGYNEQFF
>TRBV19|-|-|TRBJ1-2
TGTGCCAGTAGAATTGACAGCCGCTATGGCTACACCTTC
CASRIDSRYGYTF
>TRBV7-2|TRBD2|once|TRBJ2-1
TGTGCCAGCAGCTTAGGTCGGGGCGGGGGTTTCGATGAGCAGTTCTTC
CASSLGRGGGFDEQFF
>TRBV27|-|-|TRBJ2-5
TGTGCCAGCAGTTTTGTGGGCTCGCCCCAGTACTTC
CASSFVGSPQYF
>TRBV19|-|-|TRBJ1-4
TGTGCCAGTAGTATCGGAGCTAATGAAAAACTGTTTTTT
CASSIGANEKLFF
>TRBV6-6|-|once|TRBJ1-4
TGTGCCAGCAGGGTCAGTCCAAATGAAAAACTGTTTTTT
CASRVSPNEKLFF
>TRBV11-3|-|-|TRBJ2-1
TGTGCCAGCAGCTTGGATATGAGCTGGAGCTCCTACAATGAGCAGTTCTTC
CASSLDMSWSSYNEQFF
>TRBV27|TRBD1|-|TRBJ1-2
TGTGCCAGCACCCGATCAGGGGGCGGTAGCTATGGCTACACCTTC
CASTRSGGGSYGYTF
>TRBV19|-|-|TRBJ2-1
TGTGCCAGTAGTATTGCGGGTAACGATGAGCAGTTCTTC
CASSIAGNDEQFF
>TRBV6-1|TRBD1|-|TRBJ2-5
TGTGCCAGCAGTGTTGAGACAGGGCAAGAGACCCAGTACTTC
CASSVETGQETQYF
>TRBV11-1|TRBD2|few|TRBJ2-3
TGTGCCAGCAGCTCCCAAGGGCTAGCGGGGAACACAGATACGCAGTATTTT
CASSSQGLAGNTDTQYF
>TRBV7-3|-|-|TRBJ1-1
TGTGCCAGCAGCCGCGTCGCGAACACTGAAGCTTTCTTT
CASSRVANTEAFF
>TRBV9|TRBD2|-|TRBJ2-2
TGTGCCAGCAGCGTGAGTTTAGCGGGGAACACCGGGGAGCTGTTTTTT
CASSVSLAGNTGELFF
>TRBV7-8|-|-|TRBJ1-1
TGTGCCAGCAGCTTAGGGGGGCACTTGAACACTGAAGCTTTCTTT
CASSLGGHLNTEAFF
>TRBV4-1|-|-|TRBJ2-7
TGCGCCAGCAGCCAAGAGGGCGGGTACGAGCAGTACTTC
CASSQEGGYEQYF
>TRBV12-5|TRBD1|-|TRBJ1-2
TGTGCTAGTGGTTTGGAACAGGGGTTCTATGGCTACACCTTC
CASGLEQGFYGYTF
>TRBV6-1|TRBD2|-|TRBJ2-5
TGTGCCAGCAGTGATGCCAGCGGGACTAGCGGGAGGGAGGAGACCCAGTACTTC
CASSDASGTSGREETQYF
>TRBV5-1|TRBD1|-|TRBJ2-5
TGCGTCAGCAGCTTGGCCGGGACAGGGGGCCCAGAGACCCAGTACTTC
CVSSLAGTGGPETQYF
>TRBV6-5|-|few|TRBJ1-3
TGTGCCAGCAGTTACTCGGAGGGTTCTGGAAACACCATATATTTT
CASSYSEGSGNTIYF
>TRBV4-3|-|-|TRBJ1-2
TGCGCCAGCAGCCAAGATGGACAGCTTTACACCTTC
CASSQDGQLYTF
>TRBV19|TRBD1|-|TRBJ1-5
TGTGCATCAAGGAAACAGGGGGCCGGCAATCAGCCCCAGCATTTT
CASRKQGAGNQPQHF
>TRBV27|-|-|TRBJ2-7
TGTGCCAGCAGTTTACGGGGCTCCTACGAGCAGTACTTC
CASSLRGSYEQYF
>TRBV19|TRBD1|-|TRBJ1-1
TGTGCCAGTAGTTCCAGGGGGGACAGGGGCCTGAACACTGAAGCTTTCTTT
CASSSRGDRGLNTEAFF
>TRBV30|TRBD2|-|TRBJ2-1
TGTGCCTGTAGCGGGGGCCCCCCCTACAATGAGCAGTTCTTC
CACSGGPPYNEQFF
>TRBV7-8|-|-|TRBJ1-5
TGTGCCAGCAGCCCGTCGGACAGCTTTTCCCAGCCCCAGCATTTT
CASSPSDSFSQPQHF
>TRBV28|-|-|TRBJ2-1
TGTGCCAGCAGTTTGAGGGACTCCCGACTGGATGAGCAGTTCTTC
CASSLRDSRLDEQFF
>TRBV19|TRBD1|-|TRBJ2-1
TGTGCCAGTAGTATTATGCGGACAGGCGTGGGTGAGCAGTTCTTC
CASSIMRTGVGEQFF
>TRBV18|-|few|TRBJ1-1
TGTGCCAGCTCACCTTTGATCGAGCCAGCTTTCTTT
CASSPLIEPAFF
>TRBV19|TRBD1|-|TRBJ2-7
TGTGCCAGTAGTATAAATCACGGACAGGACTACGAGCAGTACTTC
CASSINHGQDYEQYF
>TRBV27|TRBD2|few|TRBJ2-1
TGTGCCAGCAGACTCTCGGGGAGGGCCAATGAGCAGTTCTTC
CASRLSGRANEQFF
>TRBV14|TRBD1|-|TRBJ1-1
TGTGCCAGCAGCTCTCGATCGGGACAGGGCTTCGCTGAAGCTTTCTTT
CASSSRSGQGFAEAFF
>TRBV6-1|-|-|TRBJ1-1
TGTGCCAGCAGTGTCTACGAAGCTTTCTTT
CASSVYEAFF
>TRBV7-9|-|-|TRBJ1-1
TGTGCCAGCAGCTTAGACGGCCTAGCGAACACTGAAGCTTTCTTT
CASSLDGLANTEAFF
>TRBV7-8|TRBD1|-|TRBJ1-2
TGTGCCAGCAGCTTAGATGAGGGGGCGAGCTATGGCTACACCTTC
CASSLDEGASYGYTF
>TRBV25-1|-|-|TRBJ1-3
TGTGCCAGCAGTACCCCCGGAGTGCGAGACACCATATATTTT
CASSTPGVRDTIYF
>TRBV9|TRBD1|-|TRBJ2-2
TGTGCCAGCAGCGCTAGGACAGGAAGGGGGAACACCGGGGAGCTGTTTTTT
CASSARTGRGNTGELFF
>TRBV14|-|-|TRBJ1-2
TGTGCCAGCAGCCCATGGACAGAATATGGCTACACCTTC
CASSPWTEYGYTF
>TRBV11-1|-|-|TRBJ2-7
TGTGCCAGCAAACTCAAGACTTCAATGGACGAGCAGTACTTC
CASKLKTSMDEQYF
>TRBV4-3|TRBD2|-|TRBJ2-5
TGCGCCAGCAGCCAAGATCCGGGACTAGCGGGGGGGGCAACCCAGTACTTC
CASSQDPGLAGGATQYF
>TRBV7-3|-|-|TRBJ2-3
TGTGCCAGCAGCTCGCTAGGGGATGTAGATACGCAGTATTTT
CASSSLGDVDTQYF
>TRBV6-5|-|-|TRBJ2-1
TGTGCCAGCACGCCCGAGGGCCACAATGAGCAGTTCTTC
CASTPEGHNEQFF
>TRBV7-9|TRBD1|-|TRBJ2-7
TGTGCCAGCAGCCACTCCGGGACAGGCTACTCCTACGAGCAGTACTTC
CASSHSGTGYSYEQYF